This is a list of T cell receptor beta chains from one sample in a study of blood T cell repertoires in COVID-19. Some clones are missing from TCRdb's copy, which holds only in-frame ones; the method was immunoSEQ multiplex PCR. The data contain 180,000 or so clones, 75% to 90% of them singletons. The sequenced material came from PBMCs or T cells enriched from blood (not recorded which). Receptors were obtained from a woman aged 50 to 60 who had recovered from COVID-19. Both conserved end residues are part of each CDR3. D genes are given only for firm matches. Clone size is stated in some rows and not others, as once, few, many or a class when expanded.

.,.,TRBJ2-3,TRBV21-1,CASSEGKADTQYF,TGTGCCAGCAGCGAGGGTAAGGCAGATACGCAGTATTTT
.,.,TRBJ2-5,TRBV5-1,CASSLGAGTRIQETQYF,TGCGCCAGCAGCTTGGGAGCGGGCACACGTATACAAGAGACCCAGTACTTC
.,TRBD2,TRBJ2-5,TRBV5-4,CASSRTSGTRETQYF,TGTGCCAGCAGCCGGACTAGCGGGACTAGAGAGACCCAGTACTTC
.,.,TRBJ2-1,TRBV6-2/TRBV6-3,CASSYRSNEQFF,TGTGCCAGCAGTTACAGGAGCAATGAGCAGTTCTTC
once,TRBD2,TRBJ2-5,TRBV7-9,CASSSWTSGKETQYF,TGTGCCAGCAGCTCCTGGACTAGCGGGAAAGAGACCCAGTACTTC
.,.,TRBJ1-5,TRBV28,CASSPQVSNQPQHF,TGTGCCAGCAGTCCACAGGTTAGCAATCAGCCCCAGCATTTT
.,.,TRBJ2-5,TRBV6-5,CASTDSPGTQYF,TGTGCCAGCACCGACAGCCCGGGGACCCAGTACTTC
.,TRBD1,TRBJ1-3,TRBV18,CASSPQTGSSGNTIYF,TGTGCCAGCTCACCCCAGACAGGGTCCTCTGGAAACACCATATATTTT
.,.,TRBJ1-2,TRBV30,CAPTVGGGGYTF,TGTGCCCCGACGGTAGGTGGGGGCGGCTACACCTTC
.,TRBD1,TRBJ1-1,TRBV30,CAWSIAGGVTEAFF,TGTGCCTGGAGTATTGCAGGGGGCGTCACTGAAGCTTTCTTT
once,.,TRBJ1-1,TRBV2,CASRAVTEAFF,TGTGCCAGCAGGGCCGTAACTGAAGCTTTCTTT
.,.,TRBJ2-2,TRBV6-1,CACGTGELFF,TGTGCCTGCGGAACCGGGGAGCTGTTTTTT
.,TRBD1,TRBJ1-4,TRBV4-3,CASSQEFATGTNEKLFF,TGCGCCAGCAGCCAAGAATTTGCGACAGGGACTAATGAAAAACTGTTTTTT
.,.,TRBJ1-4,TRBV7-9,CASRKWGDQDEKLFF,TGTGCCAGCCGAAAATGGGGAGATCAGGATGAAAAACTGTTTTTT
once,.,TRBJ1-2,TRBV6-5,CASRYRAPKGGYTF,TGTGCCAGCAGATACCGGGCCCCGAAGGGGGGCTACACCTTC
.,.,TRBJ2-2,TRBV5-6,CASTPGFTGELFF,TGTGCCAGCACCCCAGGGTTCACCGGGGAGCTGTTTTTT
.,.,TRBJ1-2,TRBV9,CASSGQGSGPNYGYTF,TGTGCCAGCAGCGGCCAGGGCTCCGGGCCTAACTATGGCTACACCTTC
.,.,TRBJ2-5,TRBV28,CASSLMEGSETQYF,TGTGCCAGCAGCCTAATGGAGGGGTCAGAGACCCAGTACTTC
few,.,TRBJ2-1,TRBV18,CASSTDSGEQFF,TGTGCCAGCTCCACGGACTCCGGTGAGCAGTTCTTC
.,.,TRBJ2-2,TRBV19,CASSIRGTTGELFF,TGTGCCAGTAGTATACGGGGGACCACCGGGGAGCTGTTTTTT
.,.,TRBJ1-5,TRBV6-5,CASSRTFETQHF,TGTGCCAGCAGTAGGACATTCGAGACCCAGCATTTT
.,.,TRBJ1-2,TRBV10-3,CAIRSPGHGYGYTF,TGTGCCATCAGATCCCCGGGACACGGCTATGGCTACACCTTC
.,.,TRBJ2-5,TRBV7-2,CASSSRLETQYF,TGTGCCAGCAGCTCGCGTTTGGAGACCCAGTACTTC
.,.,TRBJ2-5,TRBV19,CASTSTRGVMGRVETQYF,TGTGCCAGTACCTCGACTAGAGGGGTTATGGGGAGAGTGGAGACCCAGTACTTC
.,.,TRBJ1-1,TRBV6-5,CATRSGGTGNTEAFF,TGTGCCACCCGATCCGGTGGCACGGGGAACACTGAAGCTTTCTTT
.,.,TRBJ1-1,TRBV12-3/TRBV12-4,CASSFSSAEAFF,TGTGCCAGCAGTTTTTCCTCGGCTGAAGCTTTCTTT
.,.,TRBJ1-1,TRBV30,CAWSPRTEAFF,TGTGCCTGGAGCCCCAGGACTGAAGCTTTCTTT
.,TRBD1,TRBJ2-1,TRBV6-6,CASSQGDRGNEQFF,TGTGCCAGCAGCCAAGGGGACAGGGGTAATGAGCAGTTCTTC
once,TRBD1,TRBJ1-2,TRBV6-5,CASAEQGAYLYGYTF,TGTGCCAGCGCCGAACAGGGGGCGTACCTCTATGGCTACACCTTC
.,.,TRBJ1-2,TRBV6-5,CASSYSDSVYGYTF,TGTGCCAGCAGTTACAGCGATTCCGTCTATGGCTACACCTTC
.,.,TRBJ1-2,TRBV29-1,CSVEDPRQGYGYTF,TGCAGCGTTGAAGATCCCAGGCAGGGCTATGGCTACACCTTC
.,TRBD2,TRBJ2-1,TRBV19,CASRIGGGSYNEQFF,TGTGCCAGCCGAATCGGGGGGGGCTCCTACAATGAGCAGTTCTTC
few,.,TRBJ2-2,TRBV5-1,CASRGATNTGELFF,TGCGCCAGCAGGGGAGCCACGAACACCGGGGAGCTGTTTTTT
.,.,TRBJ1-5,TRBV12-3/TRBV12-4,CASRRGGNQPQHF,TGTGCCAGCCGGCGGGGGGGCAATCAGCCCCAGCATTTT
.,TRBD1,TRBJ1-5,TRBV2,CASSEVAQGDQPQHF,TGTGCCAGCAGTGAAGTTGCACAGGGGGACCAGCCCCAGCATTTT
.,.,TRBJ1-6,TRBV19,CASSSRGGSEPLHF,TGTGCCAGTAGTTCTCGGGGGGGAAGCGAGCCCCTCCACTTT
few,.,TRBJ1-2,TRBV15,CATSRGQDYGYTF,TGTGCCACCAGCAGAGGTCAGGATTATGGCTACACCTTC